Shown below are 2 T cell receptor beta chains from a single sample sequenced in a study of blood T cell repertoires in COVID-19. The table came from immunoSEQ multiplex PCR; TCRdb's copy has only in-frame clones and leaves some out. This sample has about 45,000 clones, with around 80% found just once. Sequenced: peripheral blood. These receptors all stem from a man older than 75 in a cohort sampled during active COVID-19.

The genes are TRBV30 and TRBJ1-2; D perhaps matches TRBD1 (5 bases). CDR3 length: 13 residues. Germline values: CDR1 GTSNPN, CDR2 SVGIG (reference sequence). The germline V and J ends were trimmed by 3 bases and 2 bases, with 10 bases remaining between them. The CDR3 is CAWRGRRNYGYTF. The CDR3 DNA reads TGTGCCTGGAGGGGGCGTCGGAACTATGGCTACACCTTC. The complete variable domain, with remaining parts taken from reference TRBV30 and TRBJ1-2, reads SQTIHQWPATLVQPVGSPLSLECTVEGTSNPNLYWYRQAAGRGLQLLFYSVGIGQISSEVPQNLSASRPQDRQFILSSKKLLLSDSGFYLCAWRGRRNYGYTFGSGTRLTVV.

V and J are TRBV3-1 (or the pseudogene TRBV3-2) and TRBJ1-1; unclear D gene. V lost 2 bases and J lost 4, with 8 bases in between. Germline V gene lookup returns CDR1 LGHDT and CDR2 YNNKEL (reference sequence). This CDR3 comprises 13 residues. As DNA, the CDR3 is TGTGCCAGCAGCCAATATTCGGGCACTGAAGCTTTCTTT. This sequence encodes CASSQYSGTEAFF.